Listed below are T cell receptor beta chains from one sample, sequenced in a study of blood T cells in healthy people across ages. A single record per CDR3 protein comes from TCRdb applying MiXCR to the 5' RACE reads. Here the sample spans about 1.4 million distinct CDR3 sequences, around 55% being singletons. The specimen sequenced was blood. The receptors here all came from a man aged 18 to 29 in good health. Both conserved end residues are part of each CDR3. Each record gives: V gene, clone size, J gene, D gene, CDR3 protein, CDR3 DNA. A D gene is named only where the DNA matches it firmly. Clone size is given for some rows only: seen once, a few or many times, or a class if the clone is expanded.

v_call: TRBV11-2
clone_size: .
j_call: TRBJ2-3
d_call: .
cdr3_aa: CASSLVVYDLSDTQYF
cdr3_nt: TGTGCCAGCAGCTTAGTTGTTTATGACCTCTCAGATACGCAGTATTTT

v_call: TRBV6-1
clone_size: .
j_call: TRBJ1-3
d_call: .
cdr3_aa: CAGSERPGDTIYF
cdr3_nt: TGTGCCGGCAGTGAAAGGCCTGGCGACACCATATATTTT

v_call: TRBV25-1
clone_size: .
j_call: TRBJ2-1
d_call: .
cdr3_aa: CATSGSAPPYNEQFF
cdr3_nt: TGTGCCACCTCTGGGAGCGCACCACCCTACAATGAGCAGTTCTTC

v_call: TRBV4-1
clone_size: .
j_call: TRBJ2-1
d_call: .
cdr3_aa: CASSQERVGEQFF
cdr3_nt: TGCGCCAGCAGCCAGGAAAGGGTAGGGGAGCAGTTCTTC

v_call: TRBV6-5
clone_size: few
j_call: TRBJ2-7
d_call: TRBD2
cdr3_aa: CASSYSAGGSNNEQYF
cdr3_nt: TGTGCCAGCAGTTACTCCGCCGGGGGGAGTAACAACGAGCAGTACTTC

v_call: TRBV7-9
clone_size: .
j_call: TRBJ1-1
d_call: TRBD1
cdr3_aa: CASSLEGAGTGSMNTEAFF
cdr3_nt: TGTGCCAGCAGCTTAGAAGGGGCCGGGACAGGGAGCATGAACACTGAAGCTTTCTTT

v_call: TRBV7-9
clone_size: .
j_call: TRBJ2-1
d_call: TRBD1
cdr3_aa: CASSFEGQGYNEQFF
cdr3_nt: TGTGCCAGCAGCTTTGAGGGACAGGGTTACAATGAGCAGTTCTTC

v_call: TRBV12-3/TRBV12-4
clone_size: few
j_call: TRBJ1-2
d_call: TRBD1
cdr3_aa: CASSPQGPYGYTF
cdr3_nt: TGTGCCAGCAGCCCACAGGGGCCCTATGGCTACACCTTC

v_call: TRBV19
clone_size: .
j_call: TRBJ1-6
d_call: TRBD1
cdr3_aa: CASEGTADSPLHF
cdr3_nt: TGTGCCAGTGAAGGGACAGCGGATTCACCCCTCCACTTT

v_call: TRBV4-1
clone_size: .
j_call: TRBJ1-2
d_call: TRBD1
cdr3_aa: CASSHPGTGDYGYTF
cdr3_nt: TGCGCCAGCAGCCATCCCGGGACAGGGGACTATGGCTACACCTTC

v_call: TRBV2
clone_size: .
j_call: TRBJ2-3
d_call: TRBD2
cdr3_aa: CASSATGTSVNTQYF
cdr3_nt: TGTGCCAGCAGCGCAACCGGGACTAGCGTAAATACGCAGTATTTT

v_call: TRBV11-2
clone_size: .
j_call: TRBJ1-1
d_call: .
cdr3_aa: CASSLDTQGGGTEAFF
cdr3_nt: TGTGCCAGCAGCTTAGATACCCAGGGTGGGGGCACTGAAGCTTTCTTT

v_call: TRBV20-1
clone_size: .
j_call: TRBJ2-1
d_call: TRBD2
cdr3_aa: CSARDLAGGLGNEQFF
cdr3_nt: TGCAGTGCTAGAGATCTAGCGGGAGGGCTAGGCAATGAGCAGTTCTTC

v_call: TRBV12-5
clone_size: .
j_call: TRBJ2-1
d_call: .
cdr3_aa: CASGLELQQFF
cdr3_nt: TGTGCTAGTGGTTTGGAGTTACAGCAGTTCTTC

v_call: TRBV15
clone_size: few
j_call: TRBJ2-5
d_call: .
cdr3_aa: CATSIPKGGQETQYF
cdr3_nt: TGTGCCACCAGCATCCCAAAAGGGGGTCAAGAGACCCAGTACTTC

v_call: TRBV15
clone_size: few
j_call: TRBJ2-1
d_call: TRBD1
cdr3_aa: CATSNPGTGNNEQFF
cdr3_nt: TGTGCCACCAGCAACCCCGGGACAGGTAACAATGAGCAGTTCTTC

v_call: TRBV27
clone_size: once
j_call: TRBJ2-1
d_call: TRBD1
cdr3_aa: CASNLYLDGQGYNEQFF
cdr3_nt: TGTGCCAGCAACCTGTATCTCGATGGACAGGGCTACAATGAGCAGTTCTTC

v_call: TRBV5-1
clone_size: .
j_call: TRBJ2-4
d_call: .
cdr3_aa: CASSLAGDIQYF
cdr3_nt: TGCGCCAGCAGCTTGGCCGGGGACATTCAGTACTTC

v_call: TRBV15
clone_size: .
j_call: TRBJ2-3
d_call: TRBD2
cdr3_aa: CATSRLAGADTQYF
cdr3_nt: TGTGCCACCAGCAGACTAGCGGGGGCAGATACGCAGTATTTT

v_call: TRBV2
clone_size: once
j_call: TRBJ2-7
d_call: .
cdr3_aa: CASRLDTYEQYF
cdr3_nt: TGTGCCAGCAGACTAGACACCTACGAGCAGTACTTC

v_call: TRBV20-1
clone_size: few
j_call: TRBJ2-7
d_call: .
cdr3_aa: CSASGGREQYF
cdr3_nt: TGCAGTGCTAGCGGGGGGCGCGAGCAGTACTTC

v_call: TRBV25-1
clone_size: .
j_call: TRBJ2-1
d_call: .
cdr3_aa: CASSDQLTPHNEQFF
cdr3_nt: TGTGCCAGCAGTGACCAACTGACACCTCACAATGAGCAGTTCTTC

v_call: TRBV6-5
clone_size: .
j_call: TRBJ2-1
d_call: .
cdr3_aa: CASSGRNEQFF
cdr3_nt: TGTGCCAGCAGCGGCCGAAATGAGCAGTTCTTC

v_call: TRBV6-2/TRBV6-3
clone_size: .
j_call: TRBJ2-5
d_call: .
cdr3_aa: CASRTVQTQYF
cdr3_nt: TGTGCCAGCAGAACGGTTCAGACCCAGTACTTC

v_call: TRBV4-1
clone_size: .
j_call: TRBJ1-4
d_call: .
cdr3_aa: CASRSQGNPFYNEKLFF
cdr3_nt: TGCGCCAGCAGATCCCAGGGGAATCCATTTTATAATGAAAAACTGTTTTTT

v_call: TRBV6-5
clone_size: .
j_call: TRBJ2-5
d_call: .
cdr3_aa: CASSQLIYRAQETQYF
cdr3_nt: TGTGCCAGCAGTCAACTTATCTATCGGGCCCAAGAGACCCAGTACTTC

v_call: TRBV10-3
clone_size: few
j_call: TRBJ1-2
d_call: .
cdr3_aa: CATTSETDQLYGYTF
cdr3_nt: TGTGCCACCACATCCGAGACAGACCAGCTTTATGGCTACACCTTC

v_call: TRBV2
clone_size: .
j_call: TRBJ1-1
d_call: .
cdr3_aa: CASSDLGGLTEAFF
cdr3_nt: TGTGCCAGCAGTGATTTGGGAGGGTTGACTGAAGCTTTCTTT

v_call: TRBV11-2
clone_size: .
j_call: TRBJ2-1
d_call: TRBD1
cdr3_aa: CVSSLDGWLERQGHNEQFF
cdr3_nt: TGTGTCAGCAGCTTAGATGGTTGGCTTGAGAGACAGGGACACAATGAGCAGTTCTTC

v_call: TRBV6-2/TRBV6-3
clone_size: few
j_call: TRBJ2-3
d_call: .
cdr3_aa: CASSYSSADTQYF
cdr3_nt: TGTGCCAGCAGTTACTCGTCCGCGGATACGCAGTATTTT

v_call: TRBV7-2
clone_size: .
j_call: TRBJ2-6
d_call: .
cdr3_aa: CASSLGGSSGANVLTF
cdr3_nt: TGTGCCAGCAGCTTAGGGGGGAGCTCTGGGGCCAACGTCCTGACTTTC

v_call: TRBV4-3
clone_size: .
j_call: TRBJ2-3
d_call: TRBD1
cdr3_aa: CASSQVAPQGADTQYF
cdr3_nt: TGCGCCAGCAGCCAAGTTGCCCCCCAGGGGGCAGATACGCAGTATTTT

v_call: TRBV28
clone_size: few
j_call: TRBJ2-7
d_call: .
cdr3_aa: CASSLLGGPVYEQYF
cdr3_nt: TGTGCCAGCAGTTTATTGGGGGGCCCAGTCTACGAGCAGTACTTC

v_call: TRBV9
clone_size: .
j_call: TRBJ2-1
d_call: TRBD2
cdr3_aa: CASSVVGLEGSEQFF
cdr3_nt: TGTGCCAGCAGCGTAGTCGGACTAGAAGGTAGTGAGCAGTTCTTC

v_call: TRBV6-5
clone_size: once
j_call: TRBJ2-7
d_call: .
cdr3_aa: CASSRPGHRGEQYF
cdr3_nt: TGTGCCAGCAGTCGACCGGGACACCGGGGCGAGCAGTACTTC

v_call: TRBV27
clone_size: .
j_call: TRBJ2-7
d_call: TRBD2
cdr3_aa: CASSPTSGSSYNEQYF
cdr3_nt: TGTGCCAGCAGTCCAACTAGCGGGAGTTCCTACAATGAGCAGTACTTC

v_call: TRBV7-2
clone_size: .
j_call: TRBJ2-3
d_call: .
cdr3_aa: CASSLGDRTDTQYF
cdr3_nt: TGTGCCAGCAGCTTAGGTGATCGCACAGATACGCAGTATTTT

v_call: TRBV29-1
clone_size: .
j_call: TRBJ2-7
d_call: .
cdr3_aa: CSVQEPISYEQYF
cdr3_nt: TGCAGCGTTCAGGAACCGATCTCCTACGAGCAGTACTTC

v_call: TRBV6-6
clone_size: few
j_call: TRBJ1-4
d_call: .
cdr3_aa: CASSKVNEKLFF
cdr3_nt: TGTGCCAGCAGCAAGGTTAATGAAAAACTGTTTTTT

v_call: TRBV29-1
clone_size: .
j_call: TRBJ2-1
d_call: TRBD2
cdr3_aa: CSVESGGAYEQFF
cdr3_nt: TGCAGCGTTGAGAGCGGGGGGGCCTATGAGCAGTTCTTC

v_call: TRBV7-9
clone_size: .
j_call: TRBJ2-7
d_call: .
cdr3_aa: CASSLTRINEQYF
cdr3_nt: TGTGCCAGCAGCTTAACTAGGATCAACGAGCAGTACTTC

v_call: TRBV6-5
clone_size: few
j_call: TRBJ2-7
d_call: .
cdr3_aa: CASRARTDCCEQYF
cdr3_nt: TGTGCCAGCAGGGCAAGGACGGACTGCTGCGAGCAGTACTTC

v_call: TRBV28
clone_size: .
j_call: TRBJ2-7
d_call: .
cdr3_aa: CASRGLNSYEQYF
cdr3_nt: TGTGCCAGCAGGGGATTGAATTCCTACGAGCAGTACTTC